The present T cell receptor (beta chain) was sequenced within a study of Ad26.COV2.S vaccination and SARS-CoV-2 variants. Study context: Ad26.COV2.S arm of COV1001 included the donor. Recipients of Ad26.COV2.S got it intramuscularly, once or twice 56 days apart.

The V and J ends lost 4 bases and 3 bases respectively, with 15 bases between them. Germline V gene lookup returns CDR1 LNHDA and CDR2 SQIVND (reference sequence). The CDR3 is 15 residues long. Treatment defined: approximately 18 received Ad26.COV2.S at low or high dose, single or two shots; about 5 received placebo; per-sample allocation not given. All samples were drawn on day 63, counting from the first vaccine or placebo injection. Using immunoSEQ multiplex PCR, the repertoire was profiled, and TCRdb retains in-frame clones only, with some absent. Of 430,000 or so clones in the sample, nearly 90% are singletons; the top ten hold about 2.7%.

The sequences come from peripheral blood, collected in a trial of Ad26.COV2.S vaccine versus placebo. The genes are TRBV19 and TRBJ1-1; D is uncertain. This receptor was taken from a person between 18 and 59 years old who received the Ad26.COV2.S COVID-19 vaccine or a placebo. The DNA for the CDR3 is TGTGCCAGTAGTAATTTTGTGTGGAGGGACACTGAAGCTTTCTTT. Its protein product is CASSNFVWRDTEAFF.